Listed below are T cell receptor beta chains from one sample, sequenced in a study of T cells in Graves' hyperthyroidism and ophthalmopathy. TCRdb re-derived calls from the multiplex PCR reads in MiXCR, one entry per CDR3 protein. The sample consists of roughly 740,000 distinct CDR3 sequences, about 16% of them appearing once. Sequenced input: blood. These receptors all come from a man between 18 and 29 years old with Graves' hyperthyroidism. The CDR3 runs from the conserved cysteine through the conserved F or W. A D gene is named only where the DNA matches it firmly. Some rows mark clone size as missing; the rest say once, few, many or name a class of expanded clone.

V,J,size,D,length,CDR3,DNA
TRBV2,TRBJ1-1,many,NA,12,CASSEGVTEAFF,TGTGCCAGCAGTGAAGGTGTAACTGAAGCTTTCTTT
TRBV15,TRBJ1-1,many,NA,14,CATSRVPANTEAFF,TGTGCCACCAGCAGAGTTCCAGCGAACACTGAAGCTTTCTTT
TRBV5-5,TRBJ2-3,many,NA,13,CASSGGTTDTQYF,TGTGCCAGCAGCGGGGGGACCACAGATACGCAGTATTTT
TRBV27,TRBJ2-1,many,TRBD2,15,CASSLDTSGLGEQFF,TGTGCCAGCAGTTTAGACACTAGCGGACTAGGGGAGCAGTTCTTC
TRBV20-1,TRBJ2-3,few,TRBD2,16,CSARRPLAGAPDTQYF,TGCAGTGCTAGGCGCCCCCTAGCGGGAGCCCCAGATACGCAGTATTTT
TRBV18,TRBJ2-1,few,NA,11,CASSPAIGQFF,TGTGCCAGCTCACCCGCGATAGGACAGTTCTTC
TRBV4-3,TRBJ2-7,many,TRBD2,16,CASSQGFFDGRAEQYF,TGCGCCAGCAGCCAAGGTTTCTTTGACGGGAGGGCCGAGCAGTACTTC
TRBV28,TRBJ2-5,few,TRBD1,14,CASSPSDRDETQYF,TGTGCCAGCAGTCCTTCGGACAGGGACGAGACCCAGTACTTC
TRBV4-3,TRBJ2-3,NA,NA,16,CASSQEGVDGTDTQYF,TGCGCCAGCAGCCAAGAGGGGGTGGATGGCACAGATACGCAGTATTTT
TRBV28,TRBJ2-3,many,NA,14,CATTTMGATDTQYF,TGTGCCACTACGACTATGGGGGCCACAGATACGCAGTATTTT
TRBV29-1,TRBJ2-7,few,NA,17,CSVGSHPTLGVRYEQYF,TGCAGCGTTGGTTCGCACCCCACCTTGGGGGTGAGGTACGAGCAGTACTTC
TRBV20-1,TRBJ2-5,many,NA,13,CSAAWTYQETQYF,TGCAGTGCTGCCTGGACTTATCAAGAGACCCAGTACTTC
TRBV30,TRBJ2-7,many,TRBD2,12,CAWGREGNEQYF,TGTGCCTGGGGGCGGGAGGGAAACGAGCAGTACTTC
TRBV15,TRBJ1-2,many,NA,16,CATSRERDTSNYGYTF,TGTGCCACCAGCAGAGAAAGGGACACATCTAACTATGGCTACACCTTC
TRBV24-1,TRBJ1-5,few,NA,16,CATSATSGDSNQPQHF,TGTGCCACCAGTGCCACAAGCGGGGATAGCAATCAGCCCCAGCATTTT
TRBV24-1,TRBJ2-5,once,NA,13,CATSRRGTETQYF,TGTGCCACCAGCCGGAGAGGGACGGAGACCCAGTACTTC
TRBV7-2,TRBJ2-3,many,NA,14,CASSFLSPTDTQYF,TGTGCCAGCAGCTTCCTCTCTCCCACAGATACGCAGTATTTT
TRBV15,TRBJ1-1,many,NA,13,CATSEGSRAEAFF,TGTGCCACCAGCGAAGGCAGCAGGGCTGAAGCTTTCTTT
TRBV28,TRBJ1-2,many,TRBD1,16,CASSRPPGQGMDGYTF,TGTGCCAGCAGTCGCCCCCCGGGACAGGGAATGGATGGCTACACCTTC
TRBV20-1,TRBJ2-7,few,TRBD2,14,CSARGTSDPYEQYF,TGCAGTGCTAGAGGGACTAGCGATCCCTACGAGCAGTACTTT
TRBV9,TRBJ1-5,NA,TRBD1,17,CASSLYPGQGFNQPQHF,TGTGCCAGCAGCTTATATCCGGGACAGGGTTTCAATCAGCCCCAGCATTTT
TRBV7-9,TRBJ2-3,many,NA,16,CASSWRAKEGTDTQYF,TGTGCCAGCAGCTGGCGGGCGAAAGAGGGCACAGATACGCAGTATTTT